The entry that follows covers one T cell receptor (beta chain) sequence. No antigen is known for it. Base qualities are not provided; no much larger clone lies one nucleotide away. This record comes from a study of T cells in localized non-small cell lung cancer (dated by TCRdb to the early 2020s). Regarding the study in general: T cell repertoires of 200 to 300 early-stage NSCLC patients were analyzed, with tumors being compared against uninvolved tumor-adjacent lungs. The cohort comprised 200 to 300 treatment-naïve NSCLC patients with resected, localized lung tumors. Of the NSCLC patients, roughly 130 were male and 85 to 110 were female, and the mean age was approximately 66 years. Study-wide findings and limitations: Longer overall survival was associated with higher T cell density in blood, whereas shorter survival was associated with higher clonality in adjacent lung. Uninvolved tumor-adjacent lung showed the highest T cell clonality, higher than tumor, which suggests more focused antigenic responses in the uninvolved tumor-adjacent lung. A median of roughly 58 of the top 100 tumor clones were detected in paired uninvolved adjacent lung, and around 30 of these tumor clones were also found among the top 100 clones of the paired uninvolved adjacent lung. Since the design was exploratory, TCR variables were selected using unadjusted p-values with no false-discovery rate correction. Because multi-region tumor sequencing was not performed, intratumor heterogeneity could not be ruled out.

At diagnosis, tumor, uninvolved tumor-adjacent lung and peripheral blood were collected and then preserved as a mix of FFPE and fresh-frozen material. For TCR repertoire profiling, blood samples were analyzed in the form of peripheral blood mononuclear cells. The immunoSEQ Assay was used to sequence TCR beta CDR3 regions from DNA. Per the original workflow: T cell density was computed as TCR beta template counts normalized to usable DNA estimated by amplifying housekeeping genes. The preseqR package was used to estimate richness by extrapolating to 400,000 templates for PBMC samples and to 120,000 templates for tissue samples. Clonality was defined by subtracting Pielou's evenness from one. Tissue-enriched TCRs were identified through differential abundance testing performed on productive amino-acid clonotypes, with a minimum total count of 5 and an alpha of 0.1. The Jaccard Index and the Morisita Overlap Index were used to quantify repertoire overlap between compartments. TCR beta CDR3s were clustered by GLIPH together with public tetramer-defined viral CDR3s, and at least three viral sequences plus V-gene enrichment were required for viral motifs. TCRdb took this table from immuneACCESS and kept in-frame rearrangements with V and J called. Such tables lack part of the clones; where checked against another copy, unresolved V genes explain under half of the gap, and the rest is unexplained. That table gives V, J and clone size, and the DNA gave D and trimming. The sample table lists 19,000 or so clones, around four fifths of them with a count of one. The top ten hold about 34% of the sample.

For this chain, trimming is 0 bases at the V end and 0 bases at the J end, and the number of junction bases without a gene match is 4. Including the terminal cysteine and phenylalanine, the CDR3 comprises 16 residues. Only the CDR3 DNA is retained, 48 bases long and in frame from the first base. Taken from the germline V gene, the CDR1 and CDR2 loops are SGDLS and YYNGEE. The receptor chain draws on TRBV9 and TRBJ2-3, with 7 bases aligning to TRBD2. The sequence came from an older male donor with stage III lung adenocarcinoma. This material consisted of peripheral blood, taken before any cancer treatment. The CDR3 in this case is CASSVDSSGSTDTQYF. Read as DNA, the sequence is TGTGCCAGCAGCGTAGATAGTAGCGGGAGCACAGATACGCAGTATTTT.